This T cell receptor beta chain was recovered during a study of T cell repertoires in aging, cancer and after chemotherapy. Whole-study context: Donors were grouped into six age bands spanning 30 or younger through 70 or older. Patients with chronic lymphocytic leukemia were sampled before and after fludarabine- or bendamustine-based chemotherapy. Study-wide results and limits: Healthy donors lost TCR diversity with age mainly through richness, cancer patients through richness and evenness. Untreated cancer patients had significantly lower blood TCR diversity than age-matched healthy donors.

Peripheral blood genomic DNA, not sorted cells or RNA, was the template. CDR1 is MNHEY and CDR2 is SVGEGT in the germline V gene. The CDR3 contains 12 residues. V was shortened by 3 bases and J by 7 bases, with 10 bases between the two germline ends. To note about this clonotype: Antigen: not known.

Rearranged V-D-J TRB sequences were amplified with a mixed TRB-A/B primer pool. TCRdb re-called the multiplex PCR reads through MiXCR, storing one row per CDR3 protein. The sample has some 910 distinct CDR3 sequences, about a fifth seen once. Source material: blood. The clonotype comes from a human donor with a blood cancer. The genes are TRBV6-2 or TRBV6-3 and TRBJ2-7; no clear D. CDR3 sequence: CASSYFPLEQYF. The CDR3 nucleotides read TGTGCCAGCAGTTATTTTCCGCTGGAGCAGTACTTC.